This T cell receptor beta chain was profiled in a study of radiotherapy plus CTLA-4 blockade in lung cancer. Trimming removed 7 bases from V and 5 bases from J; junction bases left unmatched: 4. The length of the CDR3 is 13 residues. Germline CDR1 reads SNHLY; CDR2 reads FYNNEI. Using immunoSEQ multiplex PCR, the repertoire was profiled, and TCRdb retains in-frame clones only, with some absent. There are 85,000 to 120,000 clones in the sample; about 84% occur only once, and over 2% lies in the top ten. This specimen consisted of peripheral blood, obtained from a patient treated with radiotherapy plus ipilimumab. V is TRBV2 and J is TRBJ2-1; 8 nucleotides agree with TRBD1. The sequence came from a human donor with non-small cell lung cancer that progressed on radiotherapy plus ipilimumab. Some clones in this sample may be carry-over from other donors' samples. This CDR3 is CASMADRDNEQFF. CDR3 DNA: TGTGCCAGCATGGCGGACAGGGACAATGAGCAGTTCTTC.